What follows is one T cell receptor (beta chain) and its context. A junction boundary mismatches the germline segment, possibly from a read error. The CDR3 runs 12 residues. Germline V gene sequence: CDR1 MDHEN, CDR2 SYDVKM. This entry is derived from a study of blood T cell repertoires in COVID-19. Across the whole study: T cells, B-cell-depleted T cells, or PBMCs supplied cDNA or gDNA.

Study processing details: Cell counts per sample came from amplifying reference gene primers. Assay used: immunoSEQ multiplex PCR; TCRdb lists only in-frame clones, some missing. For V, J and clone size, that table is used; D and trimming come from the DNA. The sample has approximately 150,000 clones, 88% seen once. The clonotype was recovered from a man between 70 and 80 years old with active COVID-19. This rearrangement joins TRBV28 to TRBJ2-3; no clear D. Sequencing used peripheral blood. CDR3 amino acids: CASSPDRSPGFF. CDR3 DNA sequence: TGTGCCAGCAGTCCTGATCGTTCTCCGGGTTTCTTT.